This T cell receptor beta chain emerged from a study of tumour-infiltrating T cells in Burkitt lymphoma. Overall study context: Productive clonality predicted overall and progression-free survival. Points from the study as a whole: Several public clonotypes recurred in numerous Burkitt lymphoma patients.

On this clone: Its antigen is unknown.

J was trimmed by 4 bases and V by 2 bases; bases with no gene match: 6. CDR3 length equals 16 residues. CDR1 is MNHEY and CDR2 is SVGAGI in the germline V gene. Clones were sequenced by immunoSEQ multiplex PCR, and TCRdb holds only the in-frame ones, with some missing. The repertoire consists of about 1,300 clones, with more than 75% occurring once and the leading ten covering around 4.5%. The sample comprised tumor tissue. The rearrangement joins TRBV6-5 to TRBJ2-3, with TRBD1 matching 10 bases. The receptor's source is a human donor with Burkitt lymphoma. In DNA form, the CDR3 reads TGTGCCAGCAGTTACCGTGGACAGGGGGGAGCAGATACGCAGTATTTT. Its translation: CASSYRGQGGADTQYF.